The sequence of this T cell receptor (beta chain) was determined in a study of T cells in Graves' hyperthyroidism and ophthalmopathy. Diagnoses were made from clinical symptoms, serum measures (thyroxine and TRAb), thyroid ultrasound and orbital computed tomography. Amplification targeted TCR beta CDR3 regions from RNA transcripts. TCR CDR3 underwent first-round RT-PCR with the HTBI primer set. TCRdb re-called the multiplex PCR reads through MiXCR, storing one row per CDR3 protein. Counted here are about 400,000 distinct CDR3 sequences, roughly 13% occurring once; the ten biggest clones make up around a tenth. Looked up from germline, CDR1 is SGHRS and CDR2 is YFSETQ. V lost 2 bases and J 4 bases, leaving 13 bases between the germline ends. CDR3 length: 15 residues.

The receptor's source is a woman aged 18-30 years with Graves' hyperthyroidism. Sample: blood. This chain joins TRBV5-1 and TRBJ1-3, with D perhaps TRBD1 (6 bases). CDR3 sequence (DNA): TGCGCCAGCAGCTTTGACAGGCCGCAAGGAAACACCATATATTTT. Its protein product is CASSFDRPQGNTIYF.